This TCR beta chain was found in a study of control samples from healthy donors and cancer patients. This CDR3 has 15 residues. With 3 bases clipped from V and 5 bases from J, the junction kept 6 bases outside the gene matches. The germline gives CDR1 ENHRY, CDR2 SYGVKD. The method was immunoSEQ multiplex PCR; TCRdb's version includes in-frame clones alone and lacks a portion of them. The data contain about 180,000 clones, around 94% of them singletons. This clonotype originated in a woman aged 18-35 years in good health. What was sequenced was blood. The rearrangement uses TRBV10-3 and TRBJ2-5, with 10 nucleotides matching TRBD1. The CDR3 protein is CAISDGTGEKETQYF. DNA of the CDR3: TGTGCCATCAGTGACGGGACAGGGGAGAAGGAGACCCAGTACTTC.